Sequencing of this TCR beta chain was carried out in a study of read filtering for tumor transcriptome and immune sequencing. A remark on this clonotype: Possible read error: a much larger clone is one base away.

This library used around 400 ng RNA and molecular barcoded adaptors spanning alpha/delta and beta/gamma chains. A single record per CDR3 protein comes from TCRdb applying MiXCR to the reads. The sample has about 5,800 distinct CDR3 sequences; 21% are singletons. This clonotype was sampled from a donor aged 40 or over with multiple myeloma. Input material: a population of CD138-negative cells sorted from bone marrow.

This chain's CDR3 is CASSHPRGNTIYF. The CDR3 DNA reads TGTGCCAGCAGTCATCCCAGAGGAAACACCATATATTTT. The V call is TRBV12-3 or TRBV12-4, the J call TRBJ1-3; D unclear. V lost 5 bases and J 4 bases, leaving 9 bases between the germline ends. This CDR3 spans 13 amino acids.